The 13 T cell receptor beta chains in this list originate from one sample, sequenced in a study of blood T cell repertoires in COVID-19. Generated by immunoSEQ multiplex PCR, the TCRdb table keeps only in-frame clones and is missing some. The table includes fewer than 350,000 clones, 86% detected once. Sequencing was done on a sample of peripheral blood. These receptor sequences come from a woman in her seventies with COVID-19, enrolled during active disease.

The chain uses TRBV19 and TRBJ1-2; 7 positions agree with TRBD1. The CDR3 extends over 13 amino acids. The V segment lost 3 bases and the J segment 7 bases; nucleotides outside the gene matches: 5. Germline V lookup: CDR1 LNHDA, CDR2 SQIVND (reference sequence). CDR3 residues: CASSIDRASGYTF. The CDR3 DNA reads TGTGCCAGTAGTATCGACAGGGCCAGTGGCTACACCTTC.

The chain recombines TRBV28 with TRBJ2-5, with 13 bases lining up with TRBD2. Germline values: CDR1 MDHEN, CDR2 SYDVKM. The CDR3 consists of 17 residues. V lost 7 bases, J lost 0 bases, and 8 bases stayed unmatched. The CDR3 sequence is CASTTLAGGIYQETQYF. DNA for the CDR3: TGTGCCAGCACCACACTAGCGGGGGGGATCTACCAAGAGACCCAGTACTTC.

The chain couples TRBV18 to TRBJ1-2; 7 nucleotides agree with TRBD1. CDR1 is KGHSH and CDR2 is LQKENI in the germline V gene. Trimming at V came to 3 bases and at J to 8 bases, leaving 9 bases not matched to a gene. The CDR3 is 14 residues long. CDR3 loop: CASSPEQGSGGYTF. In DNA form, the CDR3 reads TGTGCCAGCTCACCGGAACAGGGGTCCGGGGGCTACACCTTC.

This clone was detected only once. The chain couples TRBV19 to TRBJ2-7; TRBD1 matches at 8 bases. V lost 6 bases to trimming and J lost 4 bases; unmatched junction nucleotides: 14. Per the germline V gene, CDR1 is LNHDA and CDR2 is SQIVND (reference sequence). The CDR3 runs to 16 residues. CDR3 loop: CASSPPEDREAYEQYF. The DNA for the CDR3 is TGTGCCAGTAGCCCCCCCGAGGACAGGGAAGCATACGAGCAGTACTTC.

CDR3 bases: TGTGCCAGCAGCTTTGGCAGGGGGGATGGCTACACCTTC. Amino acids: CASSFGRGDGYTF. The chain joins TRBV5-4 to TRBJ1-2; 7 nucleotides align to TRBD1. This CDR3 comprises 13 residues. The V and J ends lost 2 bases and 6 bases, in that order; junction bases with no gene match: 4. Per germline, CDR1 SGHNT and CDR2 YYREEE (reference sequence).

In this sample, this clone turned up a few times. V is TRBV29-1 and J is TRBJ2-3, with TRBD1 as a possible D gene (5 bases). V dropped 0 bases and J dropped 7 bases, with 20 bases sitting between them. Germline CDR1 and CDR2: SQVTM and ANQGSEA. This CDR3 is built from 16 residues. CDR3: CSVEDQGQPFTYTQYF. Written as DNA, the CDR3 is TGCAGCGTTGAAGATCAAGGACAACCATTTACATATACGCAGTATTTT.

The chain recombines TRBV19 with TRBJ1-5; tentatively, D is TRBD1 (6 bases). Trimming left V 5 bases short and J 11 bases short, with 16 bases between. The germline V gene has CDR1 LNHDA and CDR2 SQIVND (reference sequence). The CDR3 is 13 amino acids. CDR3 residues: CASSGQHFGTQHF. The CDR3, as DNA: TGTGCCAGTAGTGGACAGCACTTCGGGACCCAGCATTTT.

This chain connects TRBV4-3 to TRBJ2-7, with TRBD1 matching 8 bases. The V gene's germline CDR1 is LGHNA and CDR2 YSLEER. The CDR3 covers 15 residues. V lost 3 bases to trimming and J lost 2 bases; unmatched junction nucleotides: 6. CDR3 protein: CASSHRQGTTYEQYF. CDR3 nucleotides: TGCGCCAGCAGCCACCGACAGGGGACGACCTACGAGCAGTACTTC.

This clone was seen a handful of times. This chain's CDR3 is CASSQGRLDRVDTEAFF. In DNA form, the CDR3 reads TGCGCCAGCAGCCAAGGTAGGCTTGACAGGGTCGACACTGAAGCTTTCTTT. The genes are TRBV4-1 and TRBJ1-1; TRBD1 aligns across 7 bases. Germline V gene data show CDR1 as MGHRA and CDR2 as YSYEKL. The trim removed 1 base at V and 3 bases at J, leaving 11 bases unmatched. This CDR3 comprises 17 residues.

J is TRBJ2-5 and V is TRBV2; D call uncertain. Germline-derived CDR1 and CDR2 are SNHLY and FYNNEI. Trimming removed 5 bases from V and 5 bases from J, with 9 bases in between. The CDR3 totals 12 residues. The CDR3 loop is CASSIGSETQYF. The CDR3 DNA is TGTGCCAGCAGTATCGGGTCGGAGACCCAGTACTTC. Together with reference TRBV2 and TRBJ2-5, the CDR3 gives the full variable domain: EPEVTQTPSHQVTQMGQEVILRCVPISNHLYFYWYRQILGQKVEFLVSFYNNEISEKSEIFDDQFSVERPDGSNFTLKIRSTKLEDSAMYFCASSIGSETQYFGPGTRLLVL.

This rearrangement joins TRBV24-1 to TRBJ2-1; D perhaps matches TRBD2 (6 bases). Trimming pared 1 base from V and 8 bases from J, leaving 17 bases between. The CDR3 length is 16 residues. Germline-derived CDR1 and CDR2 are KGHDR and SFDVKD. CDR3 sequence reads: CATSDFRGPRRDEQFF. CDR3 in DNA: TGTGCCACCAGTGATTTTAGGGGTCCCCGGAGGGATGAGCAGTTCTTC.

The chain recombines TRBV10-3 with TRBJ2-3; 8 bases match TRBD2. V was pared by 7 bases and J by 2 bases, with 5 bases of the junction left unmatched. The germline V gene encodes CDR1 ENHRY and CDR2 SYGVKD. This CDR3 comprises 14 residues. The CDR3 sequence is CAIKGLGYTDTQYF. The CDR3 DNA follows: TGTGCCATCAAGGGACTAGGATACACAGATACGCAGTATTTT.

The chain employs TRBV9 and TRBJ2-7; 7 bases agree with TRBD2. The V segment lost 3 bases and the J segment 4 bases; nucleotides outside the gene matches: 10. The CDR3 covers 15 residues. Germline CDR1 reads SGDLS; CDR2 reads YYNGEE. The CDR3 DNA sequence: TGTGCCAGCAGCGAGGCGGCGGGGGACCTTTACGAGCAGTACTTC. Amino acid sequence: CASSEAAGDLYEQYF.